Each of the 22 T cell receptor beta chains below was sequenced from the same sample in a study of post-analysis software for immune sequencing data. Study outcomes and limitations: TRBV segments more frequent in patients than in controls numbered roughly 5 and included TRBV5-6, TRBV5-1 and TRBV20-1.

The antigens these receptors bind are not known. Unique molecular identifiers were carried by the TCR beta cDNA libraries. One entry per CDR3 protein, called by TCRdb with MiXCR from the PCR reads. The sample consists of under 650,000 distinct CDR3 sequences, roughly 40% of them appearing once. Sequencing was done on a sample of blood. The source of these receptors is a girl aged 10-17 years with multiple sclerosis.

CDR3 nucleotides: TGCGCCAGCAGCGAGACCCGGGCCTATATCACAGATACGCAGTATTTT. Amino acids: CASSETRAYITDTQYF. The chain is built from TRBV5-1 and TRBJ2-3; no firm D call. The CDR3 has 16 residues. Germline-derived CDR1 and CDR2 are SGHRS and YFSETQ. V lost 4 bases and J lost 2, with 17 bases in between.

This clonotype has a handful of counts. The rearrangement joins TRBV7-2 to TRBJ2-7; a possible D gene is TRBD1 (6 bases). Germline loops: CDR1 SGHTA, CDR2 FQGNSA. Trimming took 0 bases from V and 2 from J, leaving 11 bases between them. CDR3 size: 15 residues. CDR3 DNA sequence: TGTGCCAGCAGCTTAGCCCAGGGGTCTACCTACGAGCAGTACTTC. Translating it yields CASSLAQGSTYEQYF.

This clonotype has only a few counts. The V gene is TRBV3-1, the J gene TRBJ2-1, with 11 nucleotides matching TRBD1. This CDR3 is built from 15 residues. J was trimmed by 6 bases and V by 4 bases; bases with no gene match: 5. Germline CDR1 is LGHDT and CDR2 is YNNKEL (reference sequence). CDR3 nucleotide sequence: TGTGCCAGCAGCCCGGACAGGGGGCTCGCCAATGAGCAGTTCTTC. It is translated as CASSPDRGLANEQFF.

Notes on this clonotype: At one boundary the junction diverges from the germline segment, which might be a read error. The CDR3 sequence is CTSSLGEAGANVLTF. In DNA, the CDR3 is TGTACCAGCAGCTTAGGGGAAGCTGGGGCCAACGTCCTGACTTTC. The genes are TRBV13 and TRBJ2-6; weak D call: TRBD1 (5 bases). This CDR3 has 15 residues. CDR1 PRHDT and CDR2 FYEKMQ come from the germline V gene (reference sequence).

This clonotype was picked up a small number of times. The rearrangement joins TRBV6-7 to TRBJ2-7; D gene ambiguous. TRBV6-7 is an ORF, with its function uncertain. CDR3 length: 14 amino acids. The V gene lost 4 bases and the J gene lost 3 bases, with 13 bases spanning the gap. Written as DNA, the CDR3 is TGTGCCAGCAGTTCCAATAAATTCTGCTACGAGCAGTACTTC. This gives the protein CASSSNKFCYEQYF.

This clonotype has just one count. The chain joins TRBV20-1 to TRBJ2-3, with D possibly matching TRBD1 (5 bases). The CDR3 has 12 amino acids. Germline assignment: CDR1 DFQATT and CDR2 SNEGSKA (reference sequence). CDR3 sequence: CGLTENTDTQYF. The CDR3, as DNA: TGCGGATTGACAGAGAACACAGATACGCAGTATTTT.

The V and J genes are TRBV6-5 and TRBJ1-2; D is uncertain. V was cut by 8 bases and J by 4 bases, with 14 bases left in between. Germline CDR1 is MNHEY and CDR2 is SVGAGI. This CDR3 is 13 amino acids long. The CDR3, as DNA: TGTGCCAGCTCGAACGGGCCGGGCTATGGCTACACCTTC. The encoded protein is CASSNGPGYGYTF.

This chain's CDR3 is CASKGQGLTDTQYF. The CDR3 bases are TGTGCCAGTAAGGGACAGGGACTCACAGATACGCAGTATTTT. The chain carries TRBV2 and TRBJ2-3; 9 bases agree with TRBD1. CDR3 length: 14 amino acids. Germline trimming cut 9 bases from V and 2 bases from J; bases unmatched to any gene: 6. CDR1 is SNHLY and CDR2 is FYNNEI in the germline V gene.

The chain links TRBV7-9 to TRBJ2-7; 8 bases fit TRBD2. V was pared by 6 bases and J by 5 bases, with 9 bases of the junction left unmatched. This CDR3 has 14 residues. CDR1 and CDR2 from the germline V gene are SEHNR and FQNEAQ (reference sequence). CDR3 nucleotide sequence: TGTGCCAGCAGTGCGAGCGGGAGTAACCACGAGCAGTACTTC. Translating it yields CASSASGSNHEQYF.

The genes are TRBV12-3 or TRBV12-4 and TRBJ1-2; D not certain. V was trimmed by 1 base and J by 3 bases, leaving 6 bases between them. This CDR3 spans 13 amino acids. CDR3 sequence reads: CASSLDRYYGYTF. CDR3 DNA: TGTGCCAGCAGTTTAGACAGATACTATGGCTACACCTTC.

This chain uses TRBV20-1 with TRBJ2-1; weak D call: TRBD1 (5 bases). Germline V gene data show CDR1 as DFQATT and CDR2 as SNEGSKA (reference sequence). The CDR3 has 15 amino acids. Deletions cut 2 bases from V and 1 base from J, with 12 bases between. CDR3 region: CSARQGLGSYNEQFF. The CDR3 region has the DNA TGCAGTGCTAGACAGGGCCTGGGGTCCTACAATGAGCAGTTCTTC.

The chain carries TRBV7-9 and TRBJ1-5; no firm D call. Deletions cut 1 base from V and 0 bases from J, with 10 bases between. CDR3 length: 16 residues. Germline-derived CDR1 and CDR2 are SEHNR and FQNEAQ (reference sequence). The CDR3, as DNA: TGTGCCAGCAGCTTAGGCGGGTTATATAGCAATCAGCCCCAGCATTTT. Encoded protein: CASSLGGLYSNQPQHF.

This clonotype has just a few counts. This chain uses TRBV5-1 with TRBJ1-6; possibly TRBD1 for D (6 bases). Germline values: CDR1 SGHRS, CDR2 YFSETQ. The CDR3 contains 16 residues. Between the trimmed V and J ends, which lost 2 bases and 7 bases, there was a span of 16 bases. The CDR3 region is CASSFEQGLGNSPLHF. The CDR3 DNA sequence: TGCGCCAGCAGCTTCGAACAGGGTCTGGGGAATTCACCCCTCCACTTT.

This sequence joins TRBV29-1 and TRBJ2-1; 8 nucleotides line up with TRBD1. Germline V gene sequence: CDR1 SQVTM, CDR2 ANQGSEA. This CDR3 is 14 amino acids long. The ends lost 6 bases at V and 10 bases at J; junction bases unmatched: 14. In DNA, the CDR3 is TGCAGCGTCCGAGGACAGGGTGAAAGAGGCGAGCAGTTCTTC. It specifies CSVRGQGERGEQFF.

The V gene is TRBV7-9, the J gene TRBJ2-3; D is uncertain. Trimming removed 9 bases from V and 0 bases from J, with 10 bases in between. This CDR3 is built from 13 residues. CDR1 is SEHNR, CDR2 FQNEAQ, per germline (reference sequence). The chain's CDR3 is CASAPSSTDTQYF. The CDR3 bases are TGTGCCAGTGCGCCATCAAGCACAGATACGCAGTATTTT.

This clonotype showed up just a few times. The gene calls are TRBV10-3 and TRBJ2-5, with 11 bases lining up with TRBD2. CDR1 and CDR2 from the germline V gene are ENHRY and SYGVKD. V was clipped by 10 bases and J by 2 bases; unmatched bases: 9. The CDR3 covers 15 residues. CDR3 in amino acids: CASKEGLAEQETQYF. CDR3 sequence (DNA): TGTGCCAGCAAAGAGGGACTAGCGGAACAAGAGACCCAGTACTTC.

The chain joins TRBV29-1 to TRBJ2-3, with a weak D call TRBD2 (5 bases). CDR3 length: 13 amino acids. V gave up 6 bases and J gave up 4 bases, with 14 bases separating them. In germline, CDR1 is SQVTM, CDR2 ANQGSEA. For the CDR3, the DNA is TGCAGCGTCGACTTGGGGAGTGCAGATACGCAGTATTTT. This sequence encodes CSVDLGSADTQYF.

The CDR3 is CASSEWRQGEDTQYF. CDR3 in DNA: TGTGCCAGCAGTGAATGGAGGCAGGGAGAAGATACGCAGTATTTT. The V and J genes are TRBV25-1 and TRBJ2-3; D possibly matches TRBD1 or TRBD2 (5 bases each). Trimming took off 1 base at V and 5 bases at J, with 13 bases between the two ends. Germline V gene sequence: CDR1 MGHDK, CDR2 SYGVNS. This CDR3 has 15 residues.

This clonotype was detected a few times. The chain has TRBV29-1 and TRBJ2-1, with a tentative D call TRBD2 (5 bases). V was cut by 2 bases and J by 7 bases, with 27 bases left in between. CDR3 length: 18 amino acids. The V gene's germline CDR1 is SQVTM and CDR2 ANQGSEA. CDR3 protein: CSVESLPRQGGLTNEQFF. The CDR3 nucleotides read TGCAGCGTTGAATCCTTACCCCGACAAGGCGGACTTACAAATGAGCAGTTCTTC.

V gene TRBV7-3 combines with J gene TRBJ1-1, with D unresolved. Trimming removed 2 bases at V and 4 bases at J, with 11 bases between. The CDR3 runs 14 residues. CDR1 is SGHTA, CDR2 FQGTGA, per germline. CDR3 in DNA: TGTGCCAGCAGCTTACAAAACCAAGGCACTGAAGCTTTCTTT. It yields the protein CASSLQNQGTEAFF.

The chain has TRBV12-3 or TRBV12-4 and TRBJ2-4; 12 nucleotides agree with TRBD2. The J call could be wrong; TRBJ2-7 is a better fit for the DNA end. The CDR3 totals 16 residues. The CDR3 DNA reads TGTGCCAGCAGTTTAGGATGGACTAGCGGGGCGTACGAGCAGTACTTC. It codes for CASSLGWTSGAYEQYF.

The chain is built from TRBV11-3 and TRBJ2-1, with D possibly being TRBD2 (7 bases). The V and J ends lost 1 base and 0 bases respectively, with 10 bases between them. Per the germline V gene, CDR1 is SGHNT and CDR2 is YENEEA. CDR3 length: 16 residues. CDR3 residues: CASSLGAGHSYNEQFF. The DNA of the CDR3 is TGTGCCAGCAGCTTAGGAGCGGGACACTCCTACAATGAGCAGTTCTTC. Drawing the rest from reference TRBV11-3 and TRBJ2-1, the complete variable domain is EAGVVQSPRYKIIEKKQPVAFWCNPISGHNTLYWYLQNLGQGPELLIRYENEEAVDDSQLPKDRFSAERLKGVDSTLKIQPAELGDSAVYLCASSLGAGHSYNEQFFGPGTRLTVL.